The clone carrying this T cell receptor beta chain was counted between two and nine times. No antigen is known for it. The second PCR ran 7 to 11 cycles with a sample-barcoded 5' primer and J-beta primers. Template switching added a 12-random-nucleotide identifier to every cDNA molecule. TCRdb re-analysed the 5' RACE reads in MiXCR, keeping a single row per CDR3 protein. The data hold about 970,000 distinct CDR3 sequences, with roughly 51% observed a single time. CDR1 LGHNA and CDR2 YNFKEQ come from the germline V gene. This CDR3 spans 13 amino acids. V was trimmed by 0 bases and J by 14 bases, leaving 11 bases between them. This specimen comes from a study of blood T cells in healthy people across ages. Findings and caveats of the study: What prevented conclusive comparison of naive and antigen-experienced cells was that PBMCs were unsorted.

The draw of peripheral blood yielded roughly 9.4 milliliters from each donor. Isolated PBMCs totaled at least 7 million in each sample. This TCR derives from a woman in her sixties or seventies in good health. The chain couples TRBV4-2 to TRBJ1-6, with D unclear. The sequenced material came from blood. The CDR3 protein is CASSQDEVISLHF. The CDR3 DNA follows: TGTGCCAGCAGCCAAGACGAGGTTATTTCCCTCCACTTT.